These T cell receptor beta chains were read from a single sample in a study of T cell responses to AZD1222 COVID-19 vaccine. TCRdb keeps only in-frame clones here, not all; method: immunoSEQ multiplex PCR. The table has about 78,000 clones, roughly 90% seen once. The sample in question was peripheral blood, obtained on day 0 of MenACWY control vaccination. These receptors originate from an adult in good health. Each CDR3 is given with its conserved first and last residue. Fields, in order: clone size, J gene, V gene, D gene, CDR3 protein, CDR3 DNA. The D gene is left open where the match is weak. Some rows have no size entry. The others give once, few or many, or a class for an expanded clone.

>.|TRBJ1-5|TRBV19|.
CASSSRQEGSNQPQHF
TGTGCCAGTAGTTCACGACAGGAAGGTAGCAATCAGCCCCAGCATTTT
>.|TRBJ1-1|TRBV18|TRBD1
CASSPMPTGPEAFF
TGTGCCAGCTCACCTATGCCGACAGGGCCTGAAGCTTTCTTT
>.|TRBJ2-1|TRBV7-8|TRBD2
CASSFSAGGHEQFF
TGTGCCAGCAGCTTCTCAGCGGGGGGCCATGAGCAGTTCTTC
>few|TRBJ1-1|TRBV6-5|TRBD1
CASSTGQGGAFF
TGTGCCAGCAGTACCGGACAGGGGGGGGCTTTCTTT
>once|TRBJ1-2|TRBV29-1|.
CSVVTAYGYTF
TGCAGCGTTGTAACGGCTTATGGCTACACCTTC
>.|TRBJ2-2|TRBV6-6|TRBD1
CASSLTAQGAQSVTGELFF
TGTGCCAGCAGTCTTACCGCACAGGGGGCGCAAAGTGTAACCGGGGAGCTGTTTTTT
>.|TRBJ2-5|TRBV13|TRBD1
CASSWDRGETQYF
TGTGCCAGCAGTTGGGACAGGGGAGAGACCCAGTACTTC
>.|TRBJ2-6|TRBV30|.
CAWSRRGGANVLTF
TGTGCCTGGAGTAGACGGGGTGGGGCCAACGTCCTGACTTTC
>.|TRBJ2-7|TRBV12-3/TRBV12-4|.
CASRPAGLYEQYF
TGTGCCAGCAGGCCGGCAGGGCTCTACGAGCAGTACTTC
>.|TRBJ2-3|TRBV25-1|TRBD2
CASSGNLAGNTDTQYF
TGTGCCAGCAGTGGGAATCTAGCGGGGAACACAGATACGCAGTATTTT
>.|TRBJ2-3|TRBV9|TRBD2
CASSVAGGSADTQYF
TGTGCCAGCAGCGTAGCGGGGGGATCTGCAGATACGCAGTATTTT
>.|TRBJ1-1|TRBV10-3|.
CAISEPPGFGTEAFF
TGTGCCATCAGTGAGCCCCCCGGGTTCGGCACTGAAGCTTTCTTT
>.|TRBJ1-6|TRBV27|.
CASSFPPGPRNSPLHF
TGTGCCAGCAGTTTCCCTCCGGGACCCCGGAATTCACCCCTCCACTTT
>.|TRBJ1-5|TRBV6-1|TRBD1
CASSEAPYTGQGVVAQHF
TGTGCCAGCAGTGAAGCCCCCTACACCGGACAGGGTGTCGTAGCCCAGCATTTT
>.|TRBJ1-2|TRBV4-1|TRBD1
CASSQERGQGIYGYTF
TGCGCCAGCAGCCAAGAACGAGGACAGGGCATCTATGGCTACACCTTC
>once|TRBJ2-2|TRBV11-3|.
CASSPASRELFF
TGTGCCAGCAGCCCTGCGTCCCGGGAGCTGTTTTTT
>.|TRBJ1-1|TRBV19|.
CASSKARGNTEAFF
TGTGCCAGTAGTAAAGCCAGGGGGAACACTGAAGCTTTCTTT
>.|TRBJ1-2|TRBV7-2|TRBD1
CASSLAGSQGARGGYTF
TGTGCCAGCAGCTTAGCAGGTTCACAGGGGGCGCGAGGGGGCTACACCTTC
>once|TRBJ1-1|TRBV2|.
CASRPSKNTEAFF
TGTGCCAGCCGGCCCAGTAAGAACACTGAAGCTTTCTTT
>once|TRBJ1-3|TRBV7-3|.
CASSPDSGNTIYF
TGTGCCAGCAGCCCAGACTCTGGAAACACCATATATTTT
>.|TRBJ1-6|TRBV5-6|.
CASSLFWSTASYNSPLHF
TGTGCCAGCAGCTTGTTTTGGTCAACCGCTTCCTATAATTCACCCCTCCACTTT
>.|TRBJ2-3|TRBV6-4|TRBD2
CASSERGGTDTQYF
TGTGCCAGCAGTGAGCGGGGGGGCACAGATACGCAGTATTTT
>.|TRBJ2-2|TRBV5-3|TRBD1
CARSLRDRKGDEWEELFF
TGTGCCAGAAGCCTCCGGGACAGGAAGGGGGACGAGTGGGAGGAGCTGTTTTTT
>.|TRBJ1-6|TRBV5-1|.
CASSLEVYNSPLHF
TGCGCCAGCAGCTTGGAAGTCTATAATTCACCCCTCCACTTT
>once|TRBJ2-3|TRBV9|TRBD2
CASSADPGLAGETSTDTQYF
TGTGCCAGCAGCGCCGATCCGGGACTAGCGGGGGAAACTAGCACAGATACGCAGTATTTT
>.|TRBJ1-1|TRBV7-9|.
CASSHGAGKNTEAFF
TGTGCCAGCAGCCATGGGGCGGGCAAAAACACTGAAGCTTTCTTT
>.|TRBJ1-4|TRBV9|.
CASSVDVRGTEKLFF
TGTGCCAGCAGCGTAGACGTCAGGGGAACTGAAAAACTGTTTTTT
>.|TRBJ1-1|TRBV13|.
CASSLAGPKNTEAFF
TGTGCCAGCAGCTTAGCGGGACCGAAAAACACTGAAGCTTTCTTT
>.|TRBJ2-7|TRBV7-3|.
CASSLGPLGTYEQYF
TGTGCCAGCAGCTTAGGACCACTAGGGACCTACGAGCAGTACTTC
>once|TRBJ2-5|TRBV18|.
CASSPGTNKQGTQYF
TGTGCCAGCTCTCCCGGGACTAACAAACAGGGGACCCAGTACTTC
>few|TRBJ1-6|TRBV10-3|.
CAIRAAGEGSPLHF
TGTGCCATCAGGGCCGCGGGGGAGGGGTCACCCCTCCACTTT
>.|TRBJ1-1|TRBV6-2/TRBV6-3|.
CASSVPRGRNTEAFF
TGTGCCAGCAGTGTCCCCAGGGGTCGGAACACTGAAGCTTTCTTT
>few|TRBJ1-6|TRBV7-2|.
CASSLVSAENSPLHF
TGTGCCAGCAGCTTAGTTAGTGCAGAAAATTCACCCCTCCACTTT
>once|TRBJ2-5|TRBV29-1|.
CSVDTIRGKETQYF
TGCAGCGTCGATACGATCAGGGGAAAGGAGACCCAGTACTTC
>.|TRBJ2-3|TRBV27|TRBD2
CASRPSGGASDTQYF
TGTGCCAGCAGACCGAGCGGGGGGGCGTCAGATACGCAGTATTTT
>.|TRBJ2-5|TRBV4-1|TRBD1
CASSQDSTGGSAQYF
TGCGCCAGCAGCCAAGATTCGACAGGGGGCTCGGCCCAGTACTTC
>.|TRBJ1-5|TRBV4-1|.
CASSQDPGSQPQHF
TGCGCCAGCAGCCAAGATCCAGGAAGTCAGCCCCAGCATTTT
>.|TRBJ2-7|TRBV29-1|.
CSAGQLFGQYF
TGCAGCGCTGGACAGCTGTTTGGGCAGTACTTC
>.|TRBJ1-5|TRBV2|.
CASSGRERISNQPQHF
TGTGCCAGCAGTGGCCGGGAGCGTATAAGCAATCAGCCCCAGCATTTT
>.|TRBJ1-5|TRBV24-1|.
CATSDPTRRDNQPQHF
TGTGCCACCAGCGATCCTACACGACGCGACAATCAGCCCCAGCATTTT
>.|TRBJ1-5|TRBV9|.
CASSREGSNQPQHF
TGTGCCAGCAGCCGGGAGGGAAGCAATCAGCCCCAGCATTTT
>.|TRBJ1-3|TRBV12-3/TRBV12-4|.
CASDGHSGNTIYF
TGTGCCAGCGACGGACACTCTGGAAACACCATATATTTT
>.|TRBJ1-6|TRBV7-7|TRBD1
CASSLGQGGSPLHF
TGTGCTAGCAGCTTAGGCCAGGGGGGTTCACCCCTCCACTTT
>.|TRBJ1-1|TRBV18|.
CASSLLDEDTEAFF
TGTGCCAGCTCACTTCTGGATGAGGACACTGAAGCTTTCTTT
>.|TRBJ1-5|TRBV25-1|.
CASSEPPGNQPQHF
TGTGCCAGCAGTGAACCTCCAGGGAATCAGCCCCAGCATTTT
>.|TRBJ1-1|TRBV11-2|.
CASSPSSGMNTEAFF
TGTGCCAGCAGCCCATCCAGCGGCATGAACACTGAAGCTTTCTTT
>.|TRBJ1-4|TRBV28|.
CASSLPPGGTNEKLFF
TGTGCCAGCAGTTTACCACCGGGGGGAACTAATGAAAAACTGTTTTTT
>.|TRBJ1-4|TRBV6-5|.
CASSYSGYSNEKLFF
TGTGCCAGCAGTTACTCGGGATACAGTAATGAAAAACTGTTTTTT